This T cell receptor (beta chain) was observed in a study of cytomegalovirus exposure and HLA in healthy donors. PCR involved 60 Vbeta and 13 Jbeta primers. The protocol was immunoSEQ multiplex PCR, while the TCRdb copy is restricted to in-frame clones and leaves out a portion. Of more than 250,000 clones listed, about 90% are singletons. This CDR3 spans 13 amino acids. The ends lost 4 bases at V and 8 bases at J; junction bases unmatched: 4. Germline CDR1 is SGDLS and CDR2 is YYNGEE. J is TRBJ2-1 and V is TRBV9, with TRBD2 identical over 9 bases. This TCR derives from a woman between 18 and 30 years old in good health and CMV-seronegative. Sequencing was done on a sample of PBMCs. The CDR3 protein is CASSSGTSYEQFF. CDR3 bases: TGTGCCAGCAGCTCTGGGACTAGCTATGAGCAGTTCTTC.